This T cell receptor beta chain came from a study of shared clonotypes between healthy human individuals. CD45RA+ naive and CD45RA-negative memory subsets were separated from CD4+ cells. In the authors' workflow: In the immunoSEQ data, sequences were junction-only and lacked quality scores, so filtering differed. Generated by immunoSEQ multiplex PCR, the TCRdb table keeps only in-frame clones and is missing some. V and J calls and clone size are copied from that table; D and trimming were computed from the DNA. The sample carries over 950,000 clones, about 80% recorded once. This CDR3 contains 13 residues. The ends were cut back, 4 bases at V and 8 bases at J, with 13 bases in the middle. Germline V gene data show CDR1 as SGHNT and CDR2 as YYREEE (reference sequence).

The chain is built from TRBV5-4 and TRBJ2-1; D perhaps matches TRBD1 (5 bases). The receptor comes from a man younger than 30 in good health. Some clones in this sample may be carry-over from other donors' samples. Sequencing was carried out using memory CD4+ T cells from PBMCs. Subset defined: CD45RA-negative fraction. The CDR3 region is CASSPTQGDEQFF. For the CDR3, the DNA is TGTGCCAGCAGCCCGACCCAGGGCGATGAGCAGTTCTTC.